The 14 T cell receptor beta chains in this list originate from one sample, sequenced in a study of blood T cell repertoires in COVID-19 (dated by TCRdb to the early 2020s). Libraries were built with the immunoSEQ multiplex PCR assay. In its TCRdb copy, this immuneACCESS table keeps in-frame sequences only and misses some clones. Where compared with another copy, unresolved V genes explain less than half of these, and the others have no known cause. This sample gives around 75,000 clones in total; around 74% of them show up just once. Of the sample, 5.4% is held by the ten largest clones. Material: peripheral blood. These TCRs come from a woman older than 75 with active or convalescent COVID-19.

The chain is built from TRBV4-1 and TRBJ1-6; D is undetermined. From germline, CDR1 is MGHRA and CDR2 YSYEKL. The germline V and J ends were trimmed by 2 bases and 6 bases, with 14 bases remaining between them. The CDR3 runs 16 residues. The CDR3 DNA sequence: TGCGCCAGCAGCCAAATTGGTCTGGGCCGTAATTCACCCCTCCACTTT. Translation gives CASSQIGLGRNSPLHF.

This chain links TRBV7-6 with TRBJ2-7, with 7 bases fitting TRBD1. The CDR3 is 14 residues long. In germline, CDR1 is SGHVS, CDR2 FNYEAQ. The trim removed 4 bases at V and 2 bases at J, leaving 5 bases unmatched. The CDR3 here is CASSSRQGTYEQYF. CDR3 DNA: TGTGCCAGCAGCTCGCGACAGGGTACCTACGAGCAGTACTTC.

The rearrangement joins TRBV27 to TRBJ2-7; 9 bases are a match to TRBD1. V dropped 5 bases and J dropped 3; count of bases not matched to a gene: 8. The CDR3 is made up of 15 amino acids. The germline V gene has CDR1 MNHEY and CDR2 SMNVEV (reference sequence). The chain's CDR3 is CASSTPGQGIYEQYF. DNA for the CDR3: TGTGCCAGCAGTACCCCGGGACAGGGTATCTACGAGCAGTACTTC.

The CDR3 sequence is CASSWMTGAPTDTQYF. CDR3 bases: TGTGCCAGCAGTTGGATGACAGGGGCTCCCACAGATACGCAGTATTTT. The chain combines TRBV6-2 or TRBV6-3 with TRBJ2-3, with 8 positions matching TRBD1. Germline loops: CDR1 MNHEY, CDR2 SVGEGT. Trimming at V came to 4 bases and at J to 2 bases, leaving 8 bases not matched to a gene. This CDR3 is 16 amino acids long.

The rearrangement links TRBV6-2 or TRBV6-3 to TRBJ2-5; 7 bases are a match to TRBD1. V was pared by 4 bases and J by 5 bases, with 10 bases of the junction left unmatched. Looked up from germline, CDR1 is MNHEY and CDR2 is SVGEGT. This CDR3 comprises 15 residues. In DNA form, the CDR3 reads TGTGCCAGCAGTTTCCAGGGGGTCGTTGGGGAGACCCAGTACTTC. Translation gives CASSFQGVVGETQYF.

The V and J genes are TRBV6-5 and TRBJ1-2; D gene ambiguous. The germline V and J ends were trimmed by 6 bases and 8 bases, with 19 bases remaining between them. The germline V gene has CDR1 MNHEY and CDR2 SVGAGI. The CDR3 totals 14 residues. The CDR3 bases are TGTGCCAGCAGGTACGGCGGATCCGCTTGGGGCTACACCTTC. Protein: CASRYGGSAWGYTF.

The chain carries TRBV10-3 and TRBJ1-5, with 8 bases identical to TRBD1. The ends lost 3 bases at V and 1 base at J; junction bases unmatched: 2. Germline CDR1 ENHRY, CDR2 SYGVKD. This CDR3 comprises 15 residues. The CDR3, as DNA: TGTGCCATCAGTGACACAGGGGGAAGCAATCAGCCCCAGCATTTT. This gives the protein CAISDTGGSNQPQHF.

The chain links TRBV28 to TRBJ1-2, with 9 bases matching TRBD1. CDR3 length: 15 residues. Trimming cost V 4 bases and J 8 bases; bases outside gene matches: 11. CDR1 and CDR2 (germline): MDHEN, SYDVKM. Here the CDR3 DNA reads TGTGCCAGCAGTTCAACCCACAGGGGGCGGCGCGGCTACACCTTC. Translated, it gives CASSSTHRGRRGYTF.

The chain couples TRBV19 to TRBJ1-1; 7 nucleotides line up with TRBD1. The CDR3 has 15 amino acids. Germline trimming cut 3 bases from V and 1 base from J; bases unmatched to any gene: 5. Germline V gene lookup returns CDR1 LNHDA and CDR2 SQIVND (reference sequence). CDR3 in DNA: TGTGCCAGTAGTATGCGAGGGGGCGCGAACACTGAAGCTTTCTTT. Protein product: CASSMRGGANTEAFF.

CDR3 sequence reads: CASSQDRQGARDEQYF. CDR3 DNA sequence: TGTGCCAGCAGCCAAGACCGACAGGGGGCGAGGGACGAGCAGTACTTC. This chain links TRBV4-2 with TRBJ2-7, with TRBD1 matching over 10 bases. The CDR3 loop spans 16 amino acids. Looked up from germline, CDR1 is LGHNA and CDR2 is YNFKEQ. J was trimmed by 5 bases and V by 0 bases; bases with no gene match: 7.

This chain links TRBV28 with TRBJ1-5, with D possibly TRBD1 on 6 matching bases. This CDR3 is 16 amino acids long. V shed 5 bases and J shed 0 bases, with 14 bases lying between them. Germline V gives CDR1 MDHEN, CDR2 SYDVKM. This chain's CDR3 is CASSPGQSDSNQPQHF. The CDR3 coding sequence is TGTGCCAGCAGTCCCGGACAGTCAGATAGCAATCAGCCCCAGCATTTT.

V is TRBV7-4 and J is TRBJ1-4; possibly TRBD1 for D (5 bases). The CDR3 has 14 residues. Deletions cut 5 bases from V and 8 bases from J, with 15 bases between. CDR1 is SGHVT, CDR2 SQSDAQ, per germline. CDR3 loop: CASSVTGKEEKLFF. The DNA for the CDR3 is TGTGCCAGCAGCGTCACAGGTAAAGAGGAAAAACTGTTTTTT.

The gene calls are TRBV7-2 and TRBJ1-5; 8 nucleotides align to TRBD1. Germline V gives CDR1 SGHTA, CDR2 FQGNSA. V trimming: 5 bases; J trimming: 5 bases; junction bases outside the gene matches: 8. The CDR3 is 15 amino acids. The CDR3 protein is CASSDTGGVYQPQHF. In nucleotides, the CDR3 is TGTGCCAGCAGCGACACAGGGGGGGTATATCAGCCCCAGCATTTT.

The chain recombines TRBV3-1 (or the pseudogene TRBV3-2) with TRBJ1-2, with 11 bases aligning to TRBD1. Per germline, CDR1 LGHDT and CDR2 YNNKEL (reference sequence). CDR3 length: 14 residues. The V gene end was trimmed by 9 bases and the J gene end by 4 bases; junction bases not matched to a gene: 7. The CDR3 sequence: CASTGTGGSYGYTF. DNA of the CDR3: TGTGCCAGTACCGGGACAGGGGGTTCCTATGGCTACACCTTC.